The 17 T cell receptor beta chains reported below all come from one sample, sequenced in a study of Ad26.COV2.S vaccination and SARS-CoV-2 variants. The method was immunoSEQ multiplex PCR; TCRdb's version includes in-frame clones alone and lacks a portion of them. This sample carries about 680,000 clones, about 90% of them seen once, and the ten largest clones take around 1.4%. As for treatment: about 20 received Ad26.COV2.S at low or high dose, single or two shots; roughly 5 received placebo; per-sample allocation not given. On day 63 after the first injection, vaccine and placebo recipients gave samples. This specimen was peripheral blood, taken in a trial of Ad26.COV2.S vaccine versus placebo. These receptors were taken from a person aged 18-65 years who received the Ad26.COV2.S COVID-19 vaccine or a placebo.

The chain recombines TRBV14 with TRBJ2-3; D is uncertain. Trimming took 5 bases from V and 6 from J, leaving 18 bases between them. From germline, CDR1 is SGHDN and CDR2 FVKESK. The CDR3 runs 15 residues. CDR3 in DNA: TGTGCCAGCAGCGAAAGATCATGGGTCCCCGATACGCAGTATTTT. It translates to CASSERSWVPDTQYF. Filled out from reference TRBV14 and TRBJ2-3, the complete variable domain reads EAGVTQFPSHSVIEKGQTVTLRCDPISGHDNLYWYRRVMGKEIKFLLHFVKESKQDESGMPNNRFLAERTGGTYSTLKVQPAELEDSGVYFCASSERSWVPDTQYFGPGTRLTVL.

CDR3 nucleotide sequence: TGTGCCTGGACCAGGGGGCTAGCGAACACTGAAGCTTTCTTT. This gives the protein CAWTRGLANTEAFF. V gene TRBV30 combines with J gene TRBJ1-1; 8 bases are shared with TRBD1. Losses at the gene ends were 4 bases for V and 1 base for J; bases not matched to a gene: 5. Germline V gives CDR1 GTSNPN, CDR2 SVGIG (reference sequence). The CDR3 runs 14 residues.

The V gene is TRBV6-5, the J gene TRBJ2-7; 7 nucleotides align to TRBD1. Germline trimming cut 5 bases from V and 1 base from J; bases unmatched to any gene: 8. The CDR3 consists of 15 residues. Per the germline V gene, CDR1 is MNHEY and CDR2 is SVGAGI. This chain's CDR3 is CASSNFRDSSYEQYF. CDR3 in DNA: TGTGCCAGCAGTAATTTCCGGGACAGTTCCTACGAGCAGTACTTC.

The chain carries TRBV29-1 and TRBJ2-1; 7 positions agree with TRBD2. After removal of 3 bases from V and 4 bases from J, the junction contained 9 bases not matched to a gene. From germline, CDR1 is SQVTM and CDR2 ANQGSEA. The CDR3 runs to 15 residues. The CDR3 is CSVDPRGSGYNEQFF. CDR3 nucleotide sequence: TGCAGCGTTGACCCCCGGGGTAGCGGGTACAATGAGCAGTTCTTC.

The rearrangement uses TRBV10-3 and TRBJ2-7; D is perhaps TRBD1 (6 bases). The V end was cut by 6 bases, the J end by 0 bases, with 12 bases between. CDR3 size: 14 residues. Germline loops: CDR1 ENHRY, CDR2 SYGVKD. CDR3 residues: CAIRDGTTSYEQYF. The CDR3 nucleotides are TGTGCCATCAGAGACGGGACAACCTCCTACGAGCAGTACTTC.

This sequence joins TRBV11-3 and TRBJ1-1; D is possibly TRBD1 (5 bases). The CDR3 loop spans 12 amino acids. CDR1 is SGHNT, CDR2 YENEEA, per germline. The V gene lost 1 base and the J gene lost 11 bases, with 11 bases spanning the gap. CDR3 coding DNA: TGTGCCAGCAGCTTAGGAAGGGGAAGGGCTTTCTTT. Its translation is CASSLGRGRAFF.

The chain has TRBV7-9 and TRBJ2-3; the match to TRBD1 covers 10 bases. V lost 3 bases and J lost 1; bases outside the gene matches: 4. Germline assignment: CDR1 SEHNR and CDR2 FQNEAQ (reference sequence). The CDR3 spans 16 residues. The CDR3 DNA reads TGTGCCAGCAGCTTGGGCGACAGGGGGCGCACAGATACGCAGTATTTT. This encodes CASSLGDRGRTDTQYF. The whole variable domain, filled in from reference TRBV7-9 and TRBJ2-3, reads DTGVSQNPRHKITKRGQNVTFRCDPISEHNRLYWYRQTLGQGPEFLTYFQNEAQLEKSRLLSDRFSAERPKGSFSTLEIQRTEQGDSAMYLCASSLGDRGRTDTQYFGPGTRLTVL.

The chain joins TRBV18 to TRBJ2-5; the match to TRBD1 covers 7 bases. Unmatched junction bases numbered 5, after V lost 3 bases and J lost 4 bases. Germline CDR1 and CDR2: KGHSH and LQKENI. The CDR3 runs 14 residues. CDR3 region: CASSPTGATETQYF. CDR3 sequence (DNA): TGTGCCAGCTCACCCACAGGGGCAACAGAGACCCAGTACTTC.

The CDR3 DNA is TGTGCCAGCAGCCCCTCTAGCGGGAGAAACAATGAGCAGTTCTTC. Residues: CASSPSSGRNNEQFF. The chain has TRBV11-3 and TRBJ2-1; 10 bases line up with TRBD2. The CDR3 extends over 15 amino acids. Germline loops: CDR1 SGHNT, CDR2 YENEEA. V lost 5 bases to trimming and J lost 5 bases; unmatched junction nucleotides: 6.

The chain is built from TRBV6-5 and TRBJ1-1, with TRBD1 matching 8 bases. Trimming at V came to 7 bases and at J to 11 bases, leaving 15 bases not matched to a gene. The CDR3 covers 14 residues. CDR1 is MNHEY, CDR2 SVGAGI, per germline. In nucleotides, the CDR3 is TGTGCCAGCACCGGGAGGCAGGGGGCGGTGAGGGCTTTCTTT. This sequence encodes CASTGRQGAVRAFF.

This clone was found once. The sample has other DNA sequences that encode this CDR3 too. The chain employs TRBV6-5 and TRBJ1-2; 9 nucleotides align to TRBD1. Germline lookup yields CDR1 MNHEY and CDR2 SVGAGI. The J segment lost 7 bases and the V segment lost 6 bases, leaving 3 bases of the junction unmatched. The length of the CDR3 is 12 residues. The CDR3 region is CASRGQGGGYTF. The CDR3 region has the DNA TGTGCCAGCAGGGGACAGGGTGGTGGCTACACCTTC.

V is TRBV6-4 and J is TRBJ1-3, with TRBD1 identical over 8 bases. V was pared by 8 bases and J by 0 bases, with 12 bases of the junction left unmatched. The CDR3 consists of 17 residues. Germline V CDR1 and CDR2: MRHNA, SNTAGT. The CDR3 DNA reads TGTGCCAGCCGCCGGGACAGGTCCTTGCCCTCTGGAAACACCATATATTTT. This codes for CASRRDRSLPSGNTIYF.

The chain has TRBV23-1 and TRBJ1-6, with 10 nucleotides matching TRBD1. TRBV23-1 is an open reading frame, and its role is uncertain. This CDR3 is built from 16 residues. V shed 2 bases, J shed 8 bases, and the junction held 6 bases outside the gene matches. The CDR3 DNA reads as TGCGCCAGCAGTCAAGGGGACAGGGGATACGATTCACCCCTCCACTTT. Translated: CASSQGDRGYDSPLHF.

The chain combines TRBV6-5 with TRBJ2-7, with 9 positions matching TRBD1. J was trimmed by 3 bases and V by 0 bases; bases with no gene match: 3. Germline CDR1 MNHEY, CDR2 SVGAGI. The CDR3 is 15 residues long. The CDR3 loop reads CASSYSKGQGYEQYF. The DNA of the CDR3 is TGTGCCAGCAGTTACTCGAAGGGACAGGGCTACGAGCAGTACTTC.

The V call is TRBV5-5, the J call TRBJ2-6, with D possibly being TRBD1 (5 bases). Per the germline V gene, CDR1 is SGHKS and CDR2 is YYEKEE (reference sequence). Deletions cut 0 bases from V and 3 bases from J, with 16 bases between. The CDR3 is made up of 18 amino acids. Here the CDR3 reads CASSLVGQGYDGANVLTF. CDR3 coding DNA: TGTGCCAGCAGCTTGGTTGGCCAGGGCTACGATGGGGCCAACGTCCTGACTTTC.

The rearrangement links TRBV10-3 to TRBJ2-1; 11 nucleotides agree with TRBD2. V lost 7 bases and J lost 2; bases outside the gene matches: 10. Looked up from germline, CDR1 is ENHRY and CDR2 is SYGVKD. This CDR3 contains 17 residues. The CDR3 sequence: CAITLLAGARAYNEQFF. The CDR3 bases are TGTGCCATCACCCTACTAGCGGGGGCCAGGGCCTACAATGAGCAGTTCTTC.

The rearrangement joins TRBV3-1 (or the pseudogene TRBV3-2) to TRBJ2-5, with D unresolved. CDR3 length: 13 amino acids. Germline V gene data show CDR1 as LGHDT and CDR2 as YNNKEL (reference sequence). V lost 6 bases, J lost 0 bases, and 8 bases lay in between. CDR3 protein: CASSSGYQETQYF. The CDR3 nucleotides read TGTGCCAGCAGTTCAGGCTACCAAGAGACCCAGTACTTC.